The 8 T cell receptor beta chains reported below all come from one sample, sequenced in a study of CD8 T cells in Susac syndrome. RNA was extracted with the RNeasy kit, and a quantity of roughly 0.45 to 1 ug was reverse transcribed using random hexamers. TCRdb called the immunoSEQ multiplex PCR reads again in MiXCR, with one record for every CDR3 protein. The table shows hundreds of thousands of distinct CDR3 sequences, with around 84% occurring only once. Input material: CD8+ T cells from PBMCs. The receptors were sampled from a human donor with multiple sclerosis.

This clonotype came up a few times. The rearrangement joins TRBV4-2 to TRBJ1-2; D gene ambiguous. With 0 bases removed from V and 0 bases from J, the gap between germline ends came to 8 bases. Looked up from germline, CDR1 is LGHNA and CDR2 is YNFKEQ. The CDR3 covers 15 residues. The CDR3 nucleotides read TGTGCCAGCAGCCAAGAGGCAGACGCTAACTATGGCTACACCTTC. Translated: CASSQEADANYGYTF.

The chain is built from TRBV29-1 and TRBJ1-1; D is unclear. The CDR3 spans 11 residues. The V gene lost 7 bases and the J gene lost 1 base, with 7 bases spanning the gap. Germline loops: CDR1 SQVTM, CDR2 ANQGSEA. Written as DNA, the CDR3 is TGCAGCGAAGATAAGAACACTGAAGCTTTCTTT. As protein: CSEDKNTEAFF. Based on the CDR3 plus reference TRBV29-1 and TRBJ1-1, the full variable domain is SAVISQKPSRDICQRGTSLTIQCQVDSQVTMMFWYRQQPGQSLTLIATANQGSEATYESGFVIDKFPISRPNLTFSTLTVSNMSPEDSSIYLCSEDKNTEAFFGQGTRLTVV.

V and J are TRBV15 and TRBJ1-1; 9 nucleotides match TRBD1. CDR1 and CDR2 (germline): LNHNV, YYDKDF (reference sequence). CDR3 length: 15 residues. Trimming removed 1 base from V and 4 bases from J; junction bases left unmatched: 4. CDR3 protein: CATSRGLTGGTEAFF. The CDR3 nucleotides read TGTGCCACCAGCAGAGGTTTGACAGGGGGCACTGAAGCTTTCTTT.

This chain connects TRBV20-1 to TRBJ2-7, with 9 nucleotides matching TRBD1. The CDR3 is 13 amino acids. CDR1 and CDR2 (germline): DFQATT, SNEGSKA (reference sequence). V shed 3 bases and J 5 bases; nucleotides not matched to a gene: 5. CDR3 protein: CSARDRGWDEQYF. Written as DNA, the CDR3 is TGCAGTGCTAGGGACAGGGGTTGGGACGAGCAGTACTTC.

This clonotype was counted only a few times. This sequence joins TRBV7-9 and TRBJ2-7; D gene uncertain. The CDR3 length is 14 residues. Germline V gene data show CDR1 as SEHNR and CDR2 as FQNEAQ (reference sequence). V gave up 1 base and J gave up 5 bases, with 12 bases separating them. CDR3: CASSLGRVADEQYF. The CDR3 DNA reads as TGTGCCAGCAGCTTAGGTAGGGTCGCGGACGAGCAGTACTTC. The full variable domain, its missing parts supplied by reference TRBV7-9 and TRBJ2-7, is DTGVSQNPRHKITKRGQNVTFRCDPISEHNRLYWYRQTLGQGPEFLTYFQNEAQLEKSRLLSDRFSAERPKGSFSTLEIQRTEQGDSAMYLCASSLGRVADEQYFGPGTRLTVT.

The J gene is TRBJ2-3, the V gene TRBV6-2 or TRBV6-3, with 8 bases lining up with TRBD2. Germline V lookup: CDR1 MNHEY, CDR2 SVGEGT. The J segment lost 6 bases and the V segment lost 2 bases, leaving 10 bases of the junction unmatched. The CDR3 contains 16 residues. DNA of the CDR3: TGTGCCAGCAGTTACGTTGACGGGAGGGCCTCGGATACGCAGTATTTT. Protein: CASSYVDGRASDTQYF.

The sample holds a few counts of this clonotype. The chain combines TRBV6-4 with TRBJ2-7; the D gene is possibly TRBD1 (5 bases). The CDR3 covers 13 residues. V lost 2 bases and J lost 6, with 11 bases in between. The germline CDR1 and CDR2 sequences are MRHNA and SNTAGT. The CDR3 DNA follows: TGTGCCAGCAGTGACAGGGGAAACGGCGAGCAGTACTTC. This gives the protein CASSDRGNGEQYF.

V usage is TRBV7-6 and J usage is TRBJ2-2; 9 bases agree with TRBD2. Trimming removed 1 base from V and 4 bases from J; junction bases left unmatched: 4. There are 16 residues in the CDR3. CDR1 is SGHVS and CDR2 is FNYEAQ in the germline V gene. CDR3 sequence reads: CASSLVAGVATGELFF. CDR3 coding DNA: TGTGCCAGCAGCTTAGTAGCGGGAGTTGCCACCGGGGAGCTGTTTTTT.